Given below is one T cell receptor beta chain in context. The same CDR3 also results from other DNA sequences found in this sample. Looked up from germline, CDR1 is GTSNPN and CDR2 is SVGIG (reference sequence). Trimming removed 2 bases from V and 5 bases from J; junction bases left unmatched: 3. This CDR3 is 13 amino acids long. Source study methods: Amplification of reference gene primers was used by the study to estimate nucleated cell counts. TCRdb's copy holds only in-frame clones and misses some; the assay was immunoSEQ multiplex PCR. V and J calls and clone size come straight from that table; D and trimming were deduced from the DNA. This sample has 200,000 or so clones, with roughly 79% found just once. Seattle patients were enrolled during active infection and followed longitudinally. These data originate in a study of blood T cell repertoires in COVID-19. For the study at large: In each case, the material was cDNA or gDNA derived from T cells, B-cell-depleted T cells, or PBMCs.

This TCR was recovered from a woman aged 80 or over with COVID-19, enrolled during active disease. The gene calls are TRBV30 and TRBJ1-1; 9 nucleotides agree with TRBD1. The sequenced material came from peripheral blood. In DNA, the CDR3 is TGTGCCTGGAGTAGACAGGGGGATACTGAAGCTTTCTTT. It translates to CAWSRQGDTEAFF. Full variable domain (remainder filled in from reference TRBV30 and TRBJ1-1): SQTIHQWPATLVQPVGSPLSLECTVEGTSNPNLYWYRQAAGRGLQLLFYSVGIGQISSEVPQNLSASRPQDRQFILSSKKLLLSDSGFYLCAWSRQGDTEAFFGQGTRLTVV.